This TCR beta chain was captured by sequencing in a study of quantifying T cell responses using KT2 cells. Study-wide background: Reverse transcription used primers in the TCR alpha and beta constant regions. The second PCR was a qPCR stopped at a predetermined fluorescence threshold.

Germline V CDR1 and CDR2: SGHVS, FNYEAQ. V was clipped by 1 base and J by 2 bases, with 12 bases between them. CDR3 length: 16 amino acids. An oligo carrying a UMI was ligated to the cDNA 3' end. An equimolar mix of RC1.1 and RC1.2 primed the beta chain across TRBC1 and TRBC2. One entry per CDR3 protein results from TCRdb running MiXCR on the UMI-ligation and nested PCR reads. The sample includes tens of thousands of distinct CDR3 sequences, about 9.9% of them seen just once. This clonotype was seen ten or more times. The TCR sequence derives from a human donor. Material: PBMCs spiked with cells of the T cell clone KT2. The gene calls are TRBV7-6 and TRBJ2-1; a weak D match, TRBD2 (6 bases). In nucleotides, the CDR3 is TGTGCCAGCAGCTTAGGGGCCGGGGGTGCCTACAATGAGCAGTTCTTC. Protein product: CASSLGAGGAYNEQFF.